Presented here are 28 T cell receptor beta chains from one specimen sequenced in a study of blood T cells in healthy people across ages. A second PCR, run for roughly 7 to 12 cycles, used a sample-barcoded 5' primer plus a J-beta primer mix. MiXCR, run by TCRdb on the 5' RACE reads, gives a single entry per CDR3 protein. The sample holds some 1.4 million distinct CDR3 sequences, roughly 40% seen once. Material for sequencing was blood. These TCRs come from a woman aged 18-29 years in good health.

This clonotype was counted ten times or more. V gene TRBV7-9 combines with J gene TRBJ1-2, with D maybe TRBD1 (6 bases). There are 15 residues in the CDR3. Germline V CDR1 and CDR2: SEHNR, FQNEAQ (reference sequence). Between the trimmed V and J ends, which lost 5 bases and 4 bases, there was a span of 17 bases. CDR3 bases: TGTGCCAGCAGCCCCTCAGAAGGGGGGGGCTATGGCTACACCTTC. Protein: CASSPSEGGGYGYTF.

Concerning this clonotype: An end of the junction does not agree with germline; a read error may underlie this. The chain joins TRBV5-1 to TRBJ2-7; D is perhaps TRBD1 (7 bases). Germline V gene sequence: CDR1 SGHRS, CDR2 YFSETQ. This CDR3 has 14 residues. The CDR3 nucleotides are TGCGCCAGCAGCTCGCCCGGACAGGACTACGAGCTGTACTTC. Translated, it gives CASSSPGQDYELYF. The complete variable domain, with remaining parts taken from reference TRBV5-1 and TRBJ2-7, reads KAGVTQTPRYLIKTRGQQVTLSCSPISGHRSVSWYQQTPGQGLQFLFEYFSETQRNKGNFPGRFSGRQFSNSRSEMNVSTLELGDSALYLCASSSPGQDYELYFGPGTRLTVT.

This chain joins TRBV2 and TRBJ2-3; D might be TRBD1 (5 bases). Deletions cut 1 base from V and 6 bases from J, with 14 bases between. Germline CDR1 is SNHLY and CDR2 is FYNNEI. CDR3 length equals 15 residues. CDR3 nucleotides: TGTGCCAGCAGTGAAGGACAGAAGCCCTTGGATACGCAGTATTTT. It specifies CASSEGQKPLDTQYF.

Concerning this clonotype itself: Sequence at one end of the junction differs from germline and may be a read error. This chain uses TRBV20-1 with TRBJ2-1; D gene uncertain. Germline V gives CDR1 DFQATT, CDR2 SNEGSKA (reference sequence). The CDR3 contains 15 residues. CDR3 amino acids: CSVDRPVSSYIEQFF. The CDR3 DNA reads as TGCAGTGTCGATCGCCCCGTTAGCTCCTACATTGAGCAGTTCTTC.

The sample holds a few counts of this clonotype. V and J are TRBV7-9 and TRBJ2-7, with D hard to call. Trimming pared 5 bases from V and 2 bases from J, leaving 19 bases between. Germline lookup yields CDR1 SEHNR and CDR2 FQNEAQ (reference sequence). There are 16 residues in the CDR3. The CDR3 DNA follows: TGTGCCAGCAGCCCCCGGCCGGGCGATTCCCCCTACGAGCAGTACTTC. Translated: CASSPRPGDSPYEQYF.

The chain uses TRBV5-1 and TRBJ2-1, with 10 bases identical to TRBD2. The CDR3 consists of 16 residues. Looked up from germline, CDR1 is SGHRS and CDR2 is YFSETQ. V was pared by 0 bases and J by 5 bases, with 5 bases of the junction left unmatched. The CDR3 coding sequence is TGCGCCAGCAGCTTGGCTAGCGGGGGACCCAACAATGAGCAGTTCTTC. It yields the protein CASSLASGGPNNEQFF.

Concerning this clonotype itself: One end of the junction does not line up with germline, which may come from a read error. V and J are TRBV5-1 and TRBJ2-3; 10 bases fit TRBD2. The CDR3 is made up of 16 amino acids. Germline CDR1 is SGHRS and CDR2 is YFSETQ. The CDR3 sequence is CASSPGLAGATDTQYF. Written as DNA, the CDR3 is TGTGCCAGCTCACCAGGGCTAGCGGGGGCCACAGATACGCAGTATTTT. The whole variable domain, remainder taken from reference TRBV5-1 and TRBJ2-3, is KAGVTQTPRYLIKTRGQQVTLSCSPISGHRSVSWYQQTPGQGLQFLFEYFSETQRNKGNFPGRFSGRQFSNSRSEMNVSTLELGDSALYLCASSPGLAGATDTQYFGPGTRLTVL.

The chain employs TRBV25-1 and TRBJ1-1; 7 nucleotides match TRBD1. Germline V gene lookup returns CDR1 MGHDK and CDR2 SYGVNS. The CDR3 is made up of 14 amino acids. V was pared by 3 bases and J by 1 base, with 2 bases of the junction left unmatched. The CDR3 is CASSEGQPNTEAFF. The DNA for the CDR3 is TGTGCCAGCAGTGAGGGACAGCCGAACACTGAAGCTTTCTTT.

This chain joins TRBV21-1 and TRBJ2-1. TRBV21-1 is marked as a pseudogene. The CDR3 sequence is 15 residues long. CDR3 residues: CASSKGWHGENEQFF. In nucleotides, the CDR3 is TGTGCCAGCAGCAAAGGTTGGCATGGAGAAAATGAGCAGTTCTTC.

The chain is built from TRBV7-8 and TRBJ2-3, with 15 bases identical to TRBD2. The CDR3 is 17 amino acids. The junction had 7 bases not matched to a gene; V was cut back by 6 bases and J by 3 bases. The V gene's germline CDR1 is SGHVS and CDR2 FQNEAQ. The DNA for the CDR3 is TGTGCCAGCAGAATAAGGACTAGCGGGGGGGAGACAGATACGCAGTATTTT. Translated, it gives CASRIRTSGGETDTQYF.

This clonotype appeared a few times. The chain links TRBV7-9 to TRBJ2-5; D possibly matches TRBD1 or TRBD2 (5 bases each). The J call may be wrong; the DNA end is better matched by TRBJ2-7. CDR1 is SEHNR and CDR2 is FQNEAQ in the germline V gene (reference sequence). CDR3 length: 13 residues. CDR3 in amino acids: CASSLRGENEQYF. The CDR3 nucleotides are TGTGCCAGCAGCTTGCGAGGGGAGAACGAGCAGTACTTC.

The V call is TRBV7-2, the J call TRBJ2-7; the D call may be TRBD1 or TRBD2 (6 bases each). Germline CDR1 SGHTA, CDR2 FQGNSA. V shed 6 bases and J shed 7 bases, with 31 bases lying between them. This CDR3 contains 18 residues. CDR3: CASRLYRGPSGSDCEQYF. CDR3 coding DNA: TGTGCCAGCAGACTATACCGGGGGCCGAGCGGAAGCGACTGTGAGCAGTACTTC.

CDR3 residues: CATSDARGAYEQYF. CDR3 bases: TGTGCCACCAGTGACGCAAGGGGGGCCTACGAGCAGTACTTC. This chain uses TRBV24-1 with TRBJ2-7; D is tentatively TRBD1 or TRBD2 (6 bases each). The CDR3 consists of 14 residues. Per germline, CDR1 KGHDR and CDR2 SFDVKD. Trimming stripped 4 bases from V and 2 bases from J, with 11 bases between.

This clonotype was observed once. The chain employs TRBV6-5 and TRBJ2-7; D gene unclear. The last part of the DNA fits TRBJ2-5 better; the J call may be wrong. This CDR3 is built from 13 residues. In germline, CDR1 is MNHEY, CDR2 SVGAGI. The CDR3: CASSYSFRETQYF. Here the CDR3 DNA reads TGTGCCAGCAGTTACTCCTTTAGGGAGACCCAGTACTTC.

This clonotype was counted a few times. The chain links TRBV5-1 to TRBJ1-1; 8 nucleotides line up with TRBD1. This CDR3 region has 15 residues. With V trimmed by 4 bases and J by 7 bases, 12 bases remained unmatched. The germline gives CDR1 SGHRS, CDR2 YFSETQ. CDR3 protein: CASSPVGQGVFEAFF. CDR3 DNA sequence: TGCGCCAGCAGCCCTGTTGGACAGGGAGTTTTTGAAGCTTTCTTT.

The chain uses TRBV7-2 and TRBJ2-1; perhaps TRBD2 as D (7 bases). The germline gives CDR1 SGHTA, CDR2 FQGNSA. The CDR3 runs 13 residues. V was clipped by 5 bases and J by 9 bases, with 14 bases between them. CDR3 sequence (DNA): TGTGCCAGCAGCCTACCCGGGGGGCCTGAGCAGTTCTTC. As protein: CASSLPGGPEQFF.

This clonotype was detected ten times or more. CDR3 sequence: CASSPGSSGYTF. The CDR3 region has the DNA TGCGCCAGCAGCCCCGGGTCATCTGGCTACACCTTC. V gene TRBV5-1 combines with J gene TRBJ1-2, with unresolved D. The CDR3 is 12 residues long. Trimming took off 4 bases at V and 7 bases at J, with 11 bases between the two ends. CDR1 SGHRS and CDR2 YFSETQ come from the germline V gene.

The chain employs TRBV3-1 and TRBJ1-4; D is uncertain. V gave up 5 bases and J gave up 0 bases, with 7 bases separating them. Germline values: CDR1 LGHDT, CDR2 YNNKEL (reference sequence). The CDR3 contains 14 residues. The CDR3 DNA follows: TGTGCCAGCAGCGTCATTGCAACTAATGAAAAACTGTTTTTT. Amino acids: CASSVIATNEKLFF.

This clonotype is a singleton in its sample. The J gene is TRBJ2-3, the V gene TRBV20-1; TRBD1 might be the D (6 bases). Germline values: CDR1 DFQATT, CDR2 SNEGSKA (reference sequence). V lost 3 bases to trimming and J lost 2 bases, with 15 bases between them. The CDR3 sequence is 15 residues long. CDR3 protein: CSASKDSQDTDTQYF. The DNA for the CDR3 is TGCAGTGCTAGTAAGGACAGCCAGGACACAGATACGCAGTATTTT.

About this clonotype: One end of the junction is discordant with germline, which a read error may explain. This sequence joins TRBV6-5 and TRBJ2-5; TRBD2 agrees at 8 bases. Germline V gene data show CDR1 as MNHEY and CDR2 as SVGAGI. The CDR3 sequence is 17 residues long. The CDR3 DNA sequence: TGTGCCAGCATTTACTCCCCTTTAGCGGGGACGATGCAGACCCAGTACTTC. It codes for CASIYSPLAGTMQTQYF.

The chain uses TRBV3-1 and TRBJ2-7; TRBD2 is a possible D gene (6 bases). The J call may be wrong; the DNA end is better matched by TRBJ2-5. The CDR3 covers 15 residues. Germline CDR1 and CDR2: LGHDT and YNNKEL (reference sequence). Written as DNA, the CDR3 is TGTGCCAGCAGCCAAGGGGACTGGGAGGAAGAGACCCAGTACTTC. Translated: CASSQGDWEEETQYF.

The chain recombines TRBV29-1 with TRBJ2-3; maybe TRBD1 (5 bases). Trimming stripped 2 bases from V and 5 bases from J, with 11 bases between. The germline V gene encodes CDR1 SQVTM and CDR2 ANQGSEA. This CDR3 is 13 amino acids long. DNA for the CDR3: TGCAGCGTTGAATCAGGGTTTGGAGATACGCAGTATTTT. Protein sequence: CSVESGFGDTQYF.

DNA of the CDR3: TGCGCCAGCAGCCAAGGGGTCCCAGAGACCCAGTACTTC. Translated: CASSQGVPETQYF. This chain connects TRBV4-1 to TRBJ2-5; D unclear. V lost 1 base to trimming and J lost 4 bases, with 7 bases between them. Looked up from germline, CDR1 is MGHRA and CDR2 is YSYEKL. This CDR3 comprises 13 residues.

The chain joins TRBV20-1 to TRBJ2-3, with 8 bases fitting TRBD2. The CDR3 is 17 amino acids. The V gene's germline CDR1 is DFQATT and CDR2 SNEGSKA (reference sequence). The junction had 14 bases not matched to a gene; V was cut back by 6 bases and J by 0 bases. The CDR3 sequence is CSASRPTSGHSTDTQYF. DNA for the CDR3: TGCAGTGCCAGTAGGCCTACTAGCGGCCACAGCACAGATACGCAGTATTTT.

The chain joins TRBV7-2 to TRBJ2-1, with 10 bases that match TRBD2. This CDR3 has 16 residues. Germline loops: CDR1 SGHTA, CDR2 FQGNSA. The ends lost 1 base at V and 7 bases at J; junction bases unmatched: 7. CDR3 sequence: CASSLEASGSRNEQFF. The CDR3 DNA reads TGTGCCAGCAGCTTAGAGGCTAGCGGGAGTCGGAATGAGCAGTTCTTC. The full variable domain, completed using reference TRBV7-2 and TRBJ2-1, is GAGVSQSPSNKVTEKGKDVELRCDPISGHTALYWYRQSLGQGLEFLIYFQGNSAPDKSGLPSDRFSAERTGGSVSTLTIQRTQQEDSAVYLCASSLEASGSRNEQFFGPGTRLTVL.

This clonotype came up once. The gene calls are TRBV20-1 and TRBJ2-3; no firm D call. Trimming took off 6 bases at V and 0 bases at J, with 4 bases between the two ends. The CDR3 is 11 residues long. The germline CDR1 and CDR2 sequences are DFQATT and SNEGSKA (reference sequence). The CDR3: CSAQSTDTQYF. The DNA of the CDR3 is TGCAGTGCGCAGAGCACAGATACGCAGTATTTT.

The V call is TRBV3-1, the J call TRBJ2-7; D is perhaps TRBD1 or TRBD2 (5 bases each). Germline values: CDR1 LGHDT, CDR2 YNNKEL (reference sequence). Trimming removed 3 bases at V and 2 bases at J, with 17 bases between. CDR3 size: 16 residues. The CDR3 region has the DNA TGTGCCAGCAGCCAGGATCCGGGGACGGTTCCCTACGAGCAGTACTTC. Translated: CASSQDPGTVPYEQYF.

The V gene is TRBV6-5, the J gene TRBJ2-5; weak D call: TRBD2 (5 bases). CDR3 length: 16 residues. Trimming cost V 0 bases and J 5 bases, with 16 bases left between them. Germline CDR1 MNHEY, CDR2 SVGAGI. CDR3 sequence (DNA): TGTGCCAGCAGTTACTCAGGACTCCGCGTCTCGGAGACCCAGTACTTC. Translation gives CASSYSGLRVSETQYF.